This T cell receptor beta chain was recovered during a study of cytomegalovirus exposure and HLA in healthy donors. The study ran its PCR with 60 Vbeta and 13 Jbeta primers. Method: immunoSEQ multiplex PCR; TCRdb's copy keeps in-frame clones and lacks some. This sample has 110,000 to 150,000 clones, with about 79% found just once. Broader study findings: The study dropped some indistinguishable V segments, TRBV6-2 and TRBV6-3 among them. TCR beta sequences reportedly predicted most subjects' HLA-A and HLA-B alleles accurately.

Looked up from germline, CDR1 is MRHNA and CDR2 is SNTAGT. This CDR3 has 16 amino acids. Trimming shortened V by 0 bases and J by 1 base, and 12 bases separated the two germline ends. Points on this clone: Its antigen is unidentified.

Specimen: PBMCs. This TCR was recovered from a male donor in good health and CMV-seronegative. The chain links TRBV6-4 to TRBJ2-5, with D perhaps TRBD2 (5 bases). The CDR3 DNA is TGTGCCAGCAGTGACTCGATTTTGCGGGCCCAAGAGACCCAGTACTTC. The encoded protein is CASSDSILRAQETQYF.